This is a list of T cell receptor beta chains from one sample in a study of blood T cell repertoires in COVID-19. The repertoire was sequenced with immunoSEQ multiplex PCR; TCRdb's copy has only in-frame clones and lacks some. The sample contains approximately 65,000 clones, 72% of which appear only once. Sequences were obtained from PBMCs or T cells enriched from blood (not recorded which). All receptors come from a woman aged 60-75 years who had been exposed to COVID-19. Each CDR3 is given with its conserved first and last residue. A D gene is named only where the DNA matches it firmly. Part of the rows lack a size; the others show once, few, many or a class for expanded clones.

TRBJ1-2 . TRBV6-4 once TGTGCCAGCACAACAGATAACTATGGCTACACCTTC CASTTDNYGYTF
TRBJ2-6 . TRBV18 . TGTGCCAGCTCACCACGGGACTTATCTGGGGCCAACGTCCTGACTTTC CASSPRDLSGANVLTF
TRBJ1-6 . TRBV30 few TGTGCCTGGAAACCGACAGGCGGGAATTCACCCCTCCACTTT CAWKPTGGNSPLHF
TRBJ1-2 TRBD1 TRBV12-3/TRBV12-4 . TGTGCCAGCAGCAGGGACAGGGGCTATGGCTACACCTTC CASSRDRGYGYTF
TRBJ2-1 . TRBV7-9 . TGTGCCAGCAGCTTACGTGGGGGGTACAATGAGCAGTTCTTC CASSLRGGYNEQFF
TRBJ1-2 . TRBV6-2/TRBV6-3 once TGTGCCAGCAGTTATAATTCTAACTATGGCTACACCTTC CASSYNSNYGYTF
TRBJ2-2 . TRBV30 few TGTGCCTGGAGTATGGAGACCGGGGAGCTGTTTTTT CAWSMETGELFF
TRBJ1-1 TRBD1 TRBV19 few TGTGCCAGTAGTATTACAGGGGGCAACACTGAAGCTTTCTTT CASSITGGNTEAFF
TRBJ1-1 . TRBV7-6 . TGTGCCAGCAGCCCAAACACAGTCGTTAACTTGAACACTGAAGCTTTCTTT CASSPNTVVNLNTEAFF
TRBJ1-3 TRBD1 TRBV2 many TGTGCCACCCCTGCCGGTGGACAGGACGGAAACACCATATATTTT CATPAGGQDGNTIYF
TRBJ2-1 TRBD2 TRBV11-2 once TGTGCCAGCAGCCCGGGAGGGAATAACAATGAGCAGTTCTTC CASSPGGNNNEQFF
TRBJ2-7 . TRBV28 . TGTGCCAGCAGTTTAAGGGGTGTACCCTACGAGCAGTACTTC CASSLRGVPYEQYF
TRBJ2-7 TRBD2 TRBV3-1/TRBV3-2 few TGTGCCAGCAGCACGGACGTAGCGGGCTACGAGCAGTACTTC CASSTDVAGYEQYF
TRBJ1-4 . TRBV5-1 . TGCGCCAGCAGCTTGGCCTACGCAACTAATGAAAAACTGTTTTTT CASSLAYATNEKLFF
TRBJ1-1 . TRBV10-3 . TGTGCCATCTCCCTCAAGGGGACTGAAGCTTTCTTT CAISLKGTEAFF
TRBJ2-7 . TRBV27 . TGTGCCAGCAGTTCCCTAAACTACGAGCAGTACTTC CASSSLNYEQYF
TRBJ2-3 TRBD2 TRBV9 few TGTGCCAGCAGCGAGGGTACTAGCGGCATAACAGATACGCAGTATTTT CASSEGTSGITDTQYF
TRBJ2-3 TRBD1 TRBV28 . TGTGCCAGCGCCCGGCCCGACAGGGTCACAGATACGCAGTATTTT CASARPDRVTDTQYF
TRBJ2-1 TRBD2 TRBV7-9 many TGTGCCAGCAGCGCCGCCGGGACTAGCGGGAGGAATGAGCAGTTCTTC CASSAAGTSGRNEQFF
TRBJ2-7 TRBD1 TRBV28 . TGTGCCAGCAGTATAGGCGGACAGGGGAGAAGAATCGAGCAGTACTTC CASSIGGQGRRIEQYF
TRBJ2-2 . TRBV2 . TGTGCCAGCTCCAGTAGATCTAGCGACGGGGAGCTGTTTTTT CASSSRSSDGELFF
TRBJ2-7 TRBD2 TRBV7-2 . TGTGCCAGCAGCTTAGGGCGGGAGATCTCCTACGAGCAGTACTTC CASSLGREISYEQYF
TRBJ2-1 . TRBV24-1 . TGTGCCACCAGTGATTTCAGGCGAGAGCAGTTCTTC CATSDFRREQFF
TRBJ2-7 TRBD1 TRBV11-3 . TGTGCCAGCAGCACCGACAGGGGCGAGCAGTACTTC CASSTDRGEQYF
TRBJ2-4 TRBD1 TRBV19 . TGTGCCAGTAGTATAGTTGGGGACAGTCGGGACATTCAGTACTTC CASSIVGDSRDIQYF
TRBJ1-2 . TRBV15 . TGTGCCACCAGCAGAGAAGACTCTCCTAATGCTGGCTACACCTTC CATSREDSPNAGYTF
TRBJ2-7 . TRBV6-5 . TGTGCCAGTGGGGATGACTACAGGGCCCCCTACGAGCAGTACTTC CASGDDYRAPYEQYF
TRBJ2-3 TRBD1 TRBV7-9 . TGTGCCAGCAGCTTAGGGACAGGGAGCACAGATACGCAGTATTTT CASSLGTGSTDTQYF
TRBJ1-2 TRBD1 TRBV30 once TGTGCCTGGAGTGTAGACAGGGTCTATGAGGGCTACACCTTC CAWSVDRVYEGYTF
TRBJ2-4 . TRBV19 . TGTGCCAGTAGTATAGATCTCACAGGTGCAGGGTCCAAAAACATTCAGTACTTC CASSIDLTGAGSKNIQYF
TRBJ2-7 TRBD2 TRBV3-1/TRBV3-2 . TGTGCCAGCAGCCCGGGAGGGGGTGGGTACGAGCAGTACTTC CASSPGGGGYEQYF
TRBJ2-2 . TRBV28 once TGTGCCAGCAGTTTGCGGCAGGGAAACACCGGGGAGCTGTTTTTT CASSLRQGNTGELFF
TRBJ1-4 . TRBV5-1 . TGCGCCAGCAGGTTAAATGAAAAACTGTTTTTT CASRLNEKLFF
TRBJ1-2 . TRBV7-9 . TGTGCCAGCAGCACTCAACACCTACAGAACAATAACTATGGCTACACCTTC CASSTQHLQNNNYGYTF
TRBJ2-3 . TRBV19 once TGTGCCAGTAGTGTCGCCGGGGCAGATACGCAGTATTTT CASSVAGADTQYF
TRBJ1-2 TRBD1 TRBV28 . TGTGCCAGCACGCTTAGGGGGCTGGGTGACTACACCTTC CASTLRGLGDYTF
TRBJ1-2 . TRBV24-1 . TGTGCCACCCCCTCCTATGGCTACACCTTC CATPSYGYTF
TRBJ2-1 TRBD1 TRBV30 . TGTGCCTGGAGTGTCGAGCAGGGGGCTAGGAGCGATGAGCAGTTCTTC CAWSVEQGARSDEQFF
TRBJ1-1 TRBD1 TRBV28 once TGTGCCAGCACTAGGGGGACAGGGGTGGCTTTCTTT CASTRGTGVAFF
TRBJ1-2 . TRBV28 once TGTGCCAGCAGTTTAGTCAGGGATGGGGGCTACACCTTC CASSLVRDGGYTF
TRBJ1-6 TRBD1 TRBV7-9 . TGTGCCAGCAGTCCCGGGACAGGGCTTAGCTCCTATAATTCACCCCTCCACTTT CASSPGTGLSSYNSPLHF
TRBJ1-5 . TRBV28 . TGTGCCAGCAGTTACAACCGCAATCAGCCCCAGCATTTT CASSYNRNQPQHF
TRBJ1-2 TRBD1 TRBV14 . TGTGCCAGCAGCCGAGACAGGGGCGGCTACACCTTC CASSRDRGGYTF
TRBJ2-2 . TRBV29-1 . TGCAGCGTTGAAAGACCTTCAGCGGGGGAGCTGTTTTTT CSVERPSAGELFF
TRBJ2-7 TRBD2 TRBV19 few TGTGCCAGTAGTACGACGGGACTAGGAGGCGAGCAGTACTTC CASSTTGLGGEQYF
TRBJ2-3 TRBD1 TRBV9 . TGTGCCAGCAGCGTTGGCCCGACAGGGGGCACAGATACGCAGTATTTT CASSVGPTGGTDTQYF